This T cell receptor (beta chain) was identified in a study of identical twins. MiXCR was run by TCRdb on the 5' RACE reads, yielding one entry per CDR3 protein. The sample shows 650,000 to 750,000 distinct CDR3 sequences, around 20% of them seen only once. This clonotype was recorded many times. This sample was also put to use in a study of T cells expressing NK-cell markers.

The specimen was PBMCs. This clonotype was obtained from a woman younger than 30 in good health.

CDR3 sequence reads: CAIKGGDEQYF. DNA of the CDR3: TGTGCCATCAAGGGTGGCGACGAGCAGTACTTC. The rearrangement uses TRBV10-3 and TRBJ2-7; D uncertain. Germline lookup yields CDR1 ENHRY and CDR2 SYGVKD. The CDR3 has 11 amino acids. Trimming cost V 7 bases and J 5 bases, with 9 bases left between them.